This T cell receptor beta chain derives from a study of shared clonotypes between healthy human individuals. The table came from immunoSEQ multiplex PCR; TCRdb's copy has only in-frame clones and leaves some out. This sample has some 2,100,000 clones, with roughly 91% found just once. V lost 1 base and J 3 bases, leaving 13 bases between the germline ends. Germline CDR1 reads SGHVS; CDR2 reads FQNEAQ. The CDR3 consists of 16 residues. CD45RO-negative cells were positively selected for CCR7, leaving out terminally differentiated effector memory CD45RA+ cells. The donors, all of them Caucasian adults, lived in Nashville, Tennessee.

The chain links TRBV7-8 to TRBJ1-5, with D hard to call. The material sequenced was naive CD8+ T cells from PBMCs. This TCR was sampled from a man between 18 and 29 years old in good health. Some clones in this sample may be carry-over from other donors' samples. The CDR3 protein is CASSLEFREFNQPQHF. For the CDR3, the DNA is TGTGCCAGCAGCTTAGAGTTTCGGGAGTTCAATCAGCCCCAGCATTTT.